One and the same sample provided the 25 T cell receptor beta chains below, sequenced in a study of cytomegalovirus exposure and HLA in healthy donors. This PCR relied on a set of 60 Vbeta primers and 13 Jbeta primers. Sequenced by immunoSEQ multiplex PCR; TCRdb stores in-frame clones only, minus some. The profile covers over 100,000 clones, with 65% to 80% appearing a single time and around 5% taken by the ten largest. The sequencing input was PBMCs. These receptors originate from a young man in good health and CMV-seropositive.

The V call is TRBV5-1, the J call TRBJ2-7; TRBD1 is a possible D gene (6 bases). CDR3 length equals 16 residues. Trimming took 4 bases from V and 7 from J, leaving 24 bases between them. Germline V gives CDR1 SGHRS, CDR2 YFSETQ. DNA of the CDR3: TGCGCCAGCAGCCCTGCTCCCGGACAGTCGGTTGGGGAGCAGTACTTC. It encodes CASSPAPGQSVGEQYF.

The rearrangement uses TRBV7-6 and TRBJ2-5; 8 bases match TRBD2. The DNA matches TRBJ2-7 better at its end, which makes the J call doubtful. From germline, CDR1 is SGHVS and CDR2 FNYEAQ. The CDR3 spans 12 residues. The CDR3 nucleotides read TGTGCCAGCAGCCCCCGGGAGGGCGAGCAGTACTTC. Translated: CASSPREGEQYF.

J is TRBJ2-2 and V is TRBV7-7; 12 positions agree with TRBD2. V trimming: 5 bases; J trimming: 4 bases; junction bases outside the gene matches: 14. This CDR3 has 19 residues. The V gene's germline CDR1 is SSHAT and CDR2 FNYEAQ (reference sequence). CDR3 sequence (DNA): TGTGCCAGCAGCCCGAGTTACCCTAGCGGGGGGGCGAGCACCGGGGAGCTGTTTTTT. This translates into CASSPSYPSGGASTGELFF. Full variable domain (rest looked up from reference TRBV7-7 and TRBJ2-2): GAGVSQSPRYKVTKRGQDVTLRCDPISSHATLYWYQQALGQGPEFLTYFNYEAQPDKSGLPSDRFSAERPEGSISTLTIQRTEQRDSAMYRCASSPSYPSGGASTGELFFGEGSRLTVL.

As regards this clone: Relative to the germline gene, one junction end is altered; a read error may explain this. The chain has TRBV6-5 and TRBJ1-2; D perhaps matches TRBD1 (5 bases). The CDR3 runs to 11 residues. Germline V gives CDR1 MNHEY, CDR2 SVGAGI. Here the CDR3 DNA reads TGTGCCAGCCTTCGGGACTATGGCTACCCCTTC. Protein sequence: CASLRDYGYPF.

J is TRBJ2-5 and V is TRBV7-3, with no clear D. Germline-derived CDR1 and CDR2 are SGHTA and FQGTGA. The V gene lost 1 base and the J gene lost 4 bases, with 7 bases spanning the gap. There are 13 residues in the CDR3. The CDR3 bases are TGTGCCAGCAGCTTAATTGCGTCAGAGACCCAGTACTTC. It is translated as CASSLIASETQYF.

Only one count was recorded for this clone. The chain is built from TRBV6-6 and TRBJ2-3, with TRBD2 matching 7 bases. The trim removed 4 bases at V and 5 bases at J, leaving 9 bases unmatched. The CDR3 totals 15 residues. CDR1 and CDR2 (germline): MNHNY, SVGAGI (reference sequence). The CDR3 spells CASSFPSGAQDTQYF. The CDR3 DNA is TGTGCCAGCAGTTTTCCAAGCGGGGCTCAAGATACGCAGTATTTT.

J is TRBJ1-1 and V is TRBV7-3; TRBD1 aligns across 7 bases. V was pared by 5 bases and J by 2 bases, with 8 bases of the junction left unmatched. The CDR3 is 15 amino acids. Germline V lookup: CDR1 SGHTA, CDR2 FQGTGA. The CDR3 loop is CASSETGEANTEAFF. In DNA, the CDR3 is TGTGCCAGCAGCGAAACAGGGGAAGCAAACACTGAAGCTTTCTTT.

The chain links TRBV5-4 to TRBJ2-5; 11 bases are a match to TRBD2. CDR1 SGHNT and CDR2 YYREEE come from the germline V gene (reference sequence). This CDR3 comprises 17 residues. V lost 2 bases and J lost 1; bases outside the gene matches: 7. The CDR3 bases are TGTGCCAGCAGCTTAAGGTCCGGGACTAGCGGCCAAGAGACCCAGTACTTC. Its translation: CASSLRSGTSGQETQYF.

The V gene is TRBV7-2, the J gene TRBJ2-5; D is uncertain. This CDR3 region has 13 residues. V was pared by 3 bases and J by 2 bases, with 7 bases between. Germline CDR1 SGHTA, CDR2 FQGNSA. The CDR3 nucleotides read TGTGCCAGCAGCTTTGGGCTACAAGAGACCCAGTACTTC. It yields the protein CASSFGLQETQYF.

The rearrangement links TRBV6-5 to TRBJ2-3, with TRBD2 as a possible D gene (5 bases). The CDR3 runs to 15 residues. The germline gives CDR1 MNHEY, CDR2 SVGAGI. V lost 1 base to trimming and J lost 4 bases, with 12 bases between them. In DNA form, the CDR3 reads TGTGCCAGCAGTTACTTAGCGCAGATACCAGATACGCAGTATTTT. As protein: CASSYLAQIPDTQYF.

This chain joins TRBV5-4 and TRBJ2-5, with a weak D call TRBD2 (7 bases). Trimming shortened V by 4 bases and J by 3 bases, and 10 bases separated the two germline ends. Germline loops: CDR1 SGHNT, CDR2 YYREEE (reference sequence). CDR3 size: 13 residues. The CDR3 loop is CASSQGGEETQYF. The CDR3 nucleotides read TGTGCCAGCAGCCAAGGGGGGGAAGAGACCCAGTACTTC.

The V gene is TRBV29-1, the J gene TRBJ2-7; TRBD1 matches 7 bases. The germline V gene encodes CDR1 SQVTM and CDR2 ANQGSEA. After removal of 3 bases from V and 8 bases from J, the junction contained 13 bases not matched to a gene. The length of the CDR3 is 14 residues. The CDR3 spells CSVDGVTGYVKQYF. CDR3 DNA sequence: TGCAGCGTTGATGGCGTGACAGGGTACGTGAAGCAGTACTTC.

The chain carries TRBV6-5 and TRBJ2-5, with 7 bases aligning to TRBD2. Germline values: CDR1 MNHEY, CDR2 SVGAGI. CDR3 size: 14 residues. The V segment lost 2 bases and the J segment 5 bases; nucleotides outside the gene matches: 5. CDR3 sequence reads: CASSYGQGGETQYF. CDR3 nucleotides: TGTGCCAGCAGTTACGGTCAGGGAGGGGAGACCCAGTACTTC.

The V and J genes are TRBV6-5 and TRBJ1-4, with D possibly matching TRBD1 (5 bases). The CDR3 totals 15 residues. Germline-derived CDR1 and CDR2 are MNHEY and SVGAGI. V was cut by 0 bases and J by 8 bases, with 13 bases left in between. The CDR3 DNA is TGTGCCAGCAGTTACTCGGGGCAGGGCGGCGAAAAACTGTTTTTT. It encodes CASSYSGQGGEKLFF.

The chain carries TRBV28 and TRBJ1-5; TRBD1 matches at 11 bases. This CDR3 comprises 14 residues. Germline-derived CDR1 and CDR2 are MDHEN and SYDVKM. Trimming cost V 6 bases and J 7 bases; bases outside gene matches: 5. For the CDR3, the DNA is TGTGCCAGCAGAGGACAGGGGGCTGGGCAGCCCCAGCATTTT. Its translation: CASRGQGAGQPQHF.

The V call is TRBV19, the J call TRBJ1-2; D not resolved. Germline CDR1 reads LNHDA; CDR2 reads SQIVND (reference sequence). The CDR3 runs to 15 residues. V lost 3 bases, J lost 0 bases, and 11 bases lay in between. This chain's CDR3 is CASSISPLANYGYTF. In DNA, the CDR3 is TGTGCCAGTAGTATCTCTCCCCTCGCTAACTATGGCTACACCTTC.

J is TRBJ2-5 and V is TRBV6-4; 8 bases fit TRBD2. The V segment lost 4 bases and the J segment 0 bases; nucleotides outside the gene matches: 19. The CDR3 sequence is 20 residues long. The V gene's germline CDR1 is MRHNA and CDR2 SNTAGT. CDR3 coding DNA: TGTGCCAGCAGTGCCCCCCTTAGGAGCGGGGGATCTGCGTACCAAGAGACCCAGTACTTC. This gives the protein CASSAPLRSGGSAYQETQYF.

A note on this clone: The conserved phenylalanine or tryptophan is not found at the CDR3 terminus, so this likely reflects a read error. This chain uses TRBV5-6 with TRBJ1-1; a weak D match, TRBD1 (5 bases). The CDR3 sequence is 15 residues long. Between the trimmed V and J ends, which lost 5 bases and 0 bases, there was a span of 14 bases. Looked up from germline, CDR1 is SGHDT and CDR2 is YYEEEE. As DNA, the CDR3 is TGTGCCAGCAGGCCAGGGCCCTTAATGAACACTGAAGCTTTCCTT. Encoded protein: CASRPGPLMNTEAFL.

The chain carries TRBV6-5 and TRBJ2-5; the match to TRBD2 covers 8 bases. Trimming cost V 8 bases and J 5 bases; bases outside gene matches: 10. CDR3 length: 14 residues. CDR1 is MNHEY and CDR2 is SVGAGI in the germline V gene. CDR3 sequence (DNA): TGTGCCAGCGCCAAGAAGCGGGGGATGGAGACCCAGTACTTC. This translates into CASAKKRGMETQYF.

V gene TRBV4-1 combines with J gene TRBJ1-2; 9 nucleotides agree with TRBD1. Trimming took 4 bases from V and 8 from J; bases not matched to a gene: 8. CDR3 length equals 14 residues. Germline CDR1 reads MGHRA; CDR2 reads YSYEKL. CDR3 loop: CASSPGQGFRGYTF. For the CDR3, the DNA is TGCGCCAGCAGCCCGGGACAGGGATTCAGGGGCTACACCTTC.

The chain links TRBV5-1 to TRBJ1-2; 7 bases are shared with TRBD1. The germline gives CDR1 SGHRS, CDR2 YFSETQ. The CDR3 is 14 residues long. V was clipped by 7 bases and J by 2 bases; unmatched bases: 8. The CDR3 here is CASSEGARNYGYTF. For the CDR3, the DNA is TGCGCCAGCTCCGAGGGGGCAAGGAACTATGGCTACACCTTC.

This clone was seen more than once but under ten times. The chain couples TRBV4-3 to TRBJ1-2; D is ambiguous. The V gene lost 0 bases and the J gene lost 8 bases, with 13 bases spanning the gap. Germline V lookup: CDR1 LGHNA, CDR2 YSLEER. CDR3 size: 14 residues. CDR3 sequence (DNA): TGCGCCAGCAGCCAAGATAGGAGGGAGCTCGGCTACACCTTC. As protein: CASSQDRRELGYTF.

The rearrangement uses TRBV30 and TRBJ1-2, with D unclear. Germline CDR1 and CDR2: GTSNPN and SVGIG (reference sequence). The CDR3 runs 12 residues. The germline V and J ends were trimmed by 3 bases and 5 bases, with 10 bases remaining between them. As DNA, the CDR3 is TGTGCCTGGAGAGACGGGAGGTATGGCTACACCTTC. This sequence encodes CAWRDGRYGYTF. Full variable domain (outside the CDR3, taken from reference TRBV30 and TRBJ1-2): SQTIHQWPATLVQPVGSPLSLECTVEGTSNPNLYWYRQAAGRGLQLLFYSVGIGQISSEVPQNLSASRPQDRQFILSSKKLLLSDSGFYLCAWRDGRYGYTFGSGTRLTVV.

The CDR3: CASSLSTAYEQYF. The CDR3 coding sequence is TGTGCCAGCAGCTTATCTACGGCCTACGAGCAGTACTTC. The chain recombines TRBV7-2 with TRBJ2-7; D is unresolved. CDR3 size: 13 residues. Looked up from germline, CDR1 is SGHTA and CDR2 is FQGNSA. The V gene lost 2 bases and the J gene lost 2 bases, with 7 bases spanning the gap.

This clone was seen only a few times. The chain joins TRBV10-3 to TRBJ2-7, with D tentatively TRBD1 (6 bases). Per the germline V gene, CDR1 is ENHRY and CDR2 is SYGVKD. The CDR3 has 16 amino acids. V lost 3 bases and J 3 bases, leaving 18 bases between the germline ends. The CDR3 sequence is CAISDFSRTENYEQYF. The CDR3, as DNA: TGTGCCATCAGTGACTTTTCCCGGACAGAAAACTACGAGCAGTACTTC.